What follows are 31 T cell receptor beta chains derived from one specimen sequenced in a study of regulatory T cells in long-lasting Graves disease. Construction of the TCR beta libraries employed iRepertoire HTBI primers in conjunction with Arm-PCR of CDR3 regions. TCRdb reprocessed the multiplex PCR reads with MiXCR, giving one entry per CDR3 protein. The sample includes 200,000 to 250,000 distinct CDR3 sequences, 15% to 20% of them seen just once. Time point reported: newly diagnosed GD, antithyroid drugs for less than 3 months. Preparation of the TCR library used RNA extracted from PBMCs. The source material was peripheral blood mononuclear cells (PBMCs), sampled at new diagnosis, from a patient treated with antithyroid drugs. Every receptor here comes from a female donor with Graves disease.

As DNA, the CDR3 is TGTGCCAGCAGCTTAGATATTGCGAGCACTGAAGCTTTCTTT. It codes for CASSLDIASTEAFF. The chain links TRBV7-2 to TRBJ1-1; D remains ambiguous. This CDR3 is built from 14 residues. Between the trimmed V and J ends, which lost 1 base and 4 bases, there was a span of 10 bases. Germline CDR1 SGHTA, CDR2 FQGNSA. Based on the CDR3 plus reference TRBV7-2 and TRBJ1-1, the full variable domain is GAGVSQSPSNKVTEKGKDVELRCDPISGHTALYWYRQSLGQGLEFLIYFQGNSAPDKSGLPSDRFSAERTGGSVSTLTIQRTQQEDSAVYLCASSLDIASTEAFFGQGTRLTVV.

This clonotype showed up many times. The CDR3 coding sequence is TGTGCCAGCAGTTACTGGGACTCTGAGCAGTTCTTC. Its protein product is CASSYWDSEQFF. The chain combines TRBV6-5 with TRBJ2-1, with a weak D call TRBD2 (6 bases). This CDR3 spans 12 amino acids. Per germline, CDR1 MNHEY and CDR2 SVGAGI. Trimming took off 1 base at V and 9 bases at J, with 7 bases between the two ends.

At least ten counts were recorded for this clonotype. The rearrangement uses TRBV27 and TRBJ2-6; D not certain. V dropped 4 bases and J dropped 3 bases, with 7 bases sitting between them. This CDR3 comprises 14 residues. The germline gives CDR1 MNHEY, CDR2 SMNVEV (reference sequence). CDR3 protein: CASSSPLGANVLTF. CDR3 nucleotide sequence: TGTGCCAGCAGTTCCCCCCTTGGGGCCAACGTCCTGACTTTC.

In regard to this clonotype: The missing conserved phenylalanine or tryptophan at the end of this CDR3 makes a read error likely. The CDR3 loop is CASSDPRGAGTPYEQYL. The CDR3 DNA follows: TGTGCCAGCAGTGACCCCCGGGGGGCAGGAACACCCTACGAGCAGTACTTG. The chain combines TRBV11-1 with TRBJ2-7, with a tentative D call TRBD2 (7 bases). CDR3 length equals 17 residues. Trimming took off 6 bases at V and 2 bases at J, with 23 bases between the two ends. Germline CDR1 reads SGHAT; CDR2 reads FQDESV (reference sequence).

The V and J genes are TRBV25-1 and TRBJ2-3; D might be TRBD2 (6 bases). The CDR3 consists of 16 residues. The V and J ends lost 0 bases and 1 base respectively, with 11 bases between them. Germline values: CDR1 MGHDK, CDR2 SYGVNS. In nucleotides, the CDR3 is TGTGCCAGCAGTGAATATGGCGGGGTCCGCACAGATACGCAGTATTTT. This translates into CASSEYGGVRTDTQYF.

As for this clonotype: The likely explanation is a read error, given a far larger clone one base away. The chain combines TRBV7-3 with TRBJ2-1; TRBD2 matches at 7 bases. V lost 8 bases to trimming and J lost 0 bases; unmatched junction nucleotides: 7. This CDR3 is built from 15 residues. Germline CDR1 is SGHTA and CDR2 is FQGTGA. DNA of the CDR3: TGTGCCAGCGGCCGGGGGGACCACTCCTACAATGAGCAGTTCTTC. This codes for CASGRGDHSYNEQFF.

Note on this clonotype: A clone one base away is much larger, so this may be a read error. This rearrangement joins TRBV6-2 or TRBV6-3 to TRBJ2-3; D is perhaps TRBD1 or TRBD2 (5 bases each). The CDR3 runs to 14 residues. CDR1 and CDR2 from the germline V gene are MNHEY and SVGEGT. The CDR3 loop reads CASSIGASTDTKYF. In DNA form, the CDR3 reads TGTGCCAGCAGCATCGGGGCTAGCACAGATACGAAGTATTTT.

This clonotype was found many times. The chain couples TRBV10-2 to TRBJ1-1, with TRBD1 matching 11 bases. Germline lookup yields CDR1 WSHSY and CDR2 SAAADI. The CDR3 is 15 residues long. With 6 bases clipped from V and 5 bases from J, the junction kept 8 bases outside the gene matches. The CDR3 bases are TGCGCCAGCAGAGGACAGGGGGCCCAAAGGACTGAAGCTTTCTTT. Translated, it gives CASRGQGAQRTEAFF.

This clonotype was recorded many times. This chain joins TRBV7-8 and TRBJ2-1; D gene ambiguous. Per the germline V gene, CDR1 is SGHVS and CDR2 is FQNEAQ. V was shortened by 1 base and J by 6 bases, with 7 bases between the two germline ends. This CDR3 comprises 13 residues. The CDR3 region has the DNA TGTGCCAGCAGCTTAGTACTGACCAATGAGCAGTTCTTC. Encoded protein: CASSLVLTNEQFF.

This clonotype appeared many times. The CDR3 protein is CAWSRPGTGYEQYF. The CDR3 DNA follows: TGTGCCTGGAGTCGTCCCGGGACAGGATACGAGCAGTACTTC. The chain carries TRBV30 and TRBJ2-7, with 8 bases that match TRBD1. CDR1 is GTSNPN and CDR2 is SVGIG in the germline V gene (reference sequence). Trimming removed 2 bases from V and 4 bases from J; junction bases left unmatched: 7. The CDR3 contains 14 residues. The full variable domain, in which reference TRBV30 and TRBJ2-7 provide the parts outside the CDR3, is SQTIHQWPATLVQPVGSPLSLECTVEGTSNPNLYWYRQAAGRGLQLLFYSVGIGQISSEVPQNLSASRPQDRQFILSSKKLLLSDSGFYLCAWSRPGTGYEQYFGPGTRLTVT.

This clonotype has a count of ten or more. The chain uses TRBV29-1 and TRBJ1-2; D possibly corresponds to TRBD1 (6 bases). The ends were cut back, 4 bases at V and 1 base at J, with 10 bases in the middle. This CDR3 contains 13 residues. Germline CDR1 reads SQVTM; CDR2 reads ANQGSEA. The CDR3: CSVVSGVNYGYTF. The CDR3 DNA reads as TGCAGCGTTGTATCAGGGGTTAACTATGGCTACACCTTC.

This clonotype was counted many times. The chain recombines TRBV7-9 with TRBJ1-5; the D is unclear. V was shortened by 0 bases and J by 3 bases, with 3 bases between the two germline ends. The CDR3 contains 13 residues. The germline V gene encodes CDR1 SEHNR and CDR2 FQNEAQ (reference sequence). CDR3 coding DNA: TGTGCCAGCAGCTTAGCTTACAATCAGCCCCAGCATTTT. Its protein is CASSLAYNQPQHF.

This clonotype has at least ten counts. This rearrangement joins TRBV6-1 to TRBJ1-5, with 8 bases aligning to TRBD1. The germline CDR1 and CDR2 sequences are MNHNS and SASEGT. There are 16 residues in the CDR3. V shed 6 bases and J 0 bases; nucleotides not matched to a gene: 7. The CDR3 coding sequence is TGTGCCAGCAGGTTTACAGGGGGATATAGCAATCAGCCCCAGCATTTT. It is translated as CASRFTGGYSNQPQHF.

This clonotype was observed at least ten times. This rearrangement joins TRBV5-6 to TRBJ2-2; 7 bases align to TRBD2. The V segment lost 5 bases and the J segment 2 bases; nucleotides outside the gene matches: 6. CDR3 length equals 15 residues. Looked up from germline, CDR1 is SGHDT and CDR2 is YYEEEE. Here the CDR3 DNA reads TGTGCCAGCAGTTGGGGACTATCTAACACCGGGGAGCTGTTTTTT. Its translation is CASSWGLSNTGELFF.

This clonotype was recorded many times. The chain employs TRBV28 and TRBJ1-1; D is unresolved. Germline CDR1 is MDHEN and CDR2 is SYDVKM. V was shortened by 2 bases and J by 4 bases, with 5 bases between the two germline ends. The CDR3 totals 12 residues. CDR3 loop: CASSLMSTEAFF. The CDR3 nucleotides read TGTGCCAGCAGTTTAATGAGCACTGAAGCTTTCTTT.

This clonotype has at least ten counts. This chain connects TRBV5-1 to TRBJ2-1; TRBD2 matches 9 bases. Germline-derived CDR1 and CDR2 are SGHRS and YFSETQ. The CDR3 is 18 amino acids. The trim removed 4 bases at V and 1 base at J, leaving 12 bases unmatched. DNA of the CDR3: TGCGCCAGCAGCAATCCAGCGACTAGCGGAAATTCCTACAATGAGCAGTTCTTC. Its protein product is CASSNPATSGNSYNEQFF.

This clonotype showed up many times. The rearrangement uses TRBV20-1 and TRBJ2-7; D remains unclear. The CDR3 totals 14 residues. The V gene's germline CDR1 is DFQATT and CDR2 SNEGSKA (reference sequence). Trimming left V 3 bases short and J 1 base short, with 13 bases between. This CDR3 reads CSARAPGPSYEQYF. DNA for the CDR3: TGCAGTGCTAGGGCGCCGGGTCCTTCCTACGAGCAGTACTTC.

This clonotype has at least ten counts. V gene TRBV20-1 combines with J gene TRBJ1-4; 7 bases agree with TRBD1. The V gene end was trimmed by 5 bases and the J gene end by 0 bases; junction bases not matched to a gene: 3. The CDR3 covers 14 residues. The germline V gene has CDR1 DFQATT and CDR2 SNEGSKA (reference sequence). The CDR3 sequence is CSASTGTTNEKLFF. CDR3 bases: TGCAGTGCTTCGACAGGGACAACTAATGAAAAACTGTTTTTT.

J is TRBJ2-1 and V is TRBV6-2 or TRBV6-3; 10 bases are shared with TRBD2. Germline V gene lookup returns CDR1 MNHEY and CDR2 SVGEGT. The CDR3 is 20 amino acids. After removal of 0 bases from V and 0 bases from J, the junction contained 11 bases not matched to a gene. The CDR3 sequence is CASSYSGAGGPLNSYNEQFF. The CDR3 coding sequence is TGTGCCAGCAGTTACTCGGGAGCGGGAGGGCCTCTTAACTCCTACAATGAGCAGTTCTTC.

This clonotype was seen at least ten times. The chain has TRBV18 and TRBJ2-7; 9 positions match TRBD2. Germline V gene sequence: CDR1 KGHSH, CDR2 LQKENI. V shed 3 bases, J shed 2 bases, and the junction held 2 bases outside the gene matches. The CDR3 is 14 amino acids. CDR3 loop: CASSPGTSTYEQYF. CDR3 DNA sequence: TGTGCCAGCTCACCCGGGACTAGCACCTACGAGCAGTACTTC.

Here the CDR3 reads CATQPESTDTQYF. The CDR3 DNA reads as TGTGCCACGCAACCTGAAAGCACAGATACGCAGTATTTT. V is TRBV10-3 and J is TRBJ2-3; D remains unclear. Germline assignment: CDR1 ENHRY and CDR2 SYGVKD. The CDR3 spans 13 residues. V was trimmed by 10 bases and J by 0 bases, leaving 11 bases between them.

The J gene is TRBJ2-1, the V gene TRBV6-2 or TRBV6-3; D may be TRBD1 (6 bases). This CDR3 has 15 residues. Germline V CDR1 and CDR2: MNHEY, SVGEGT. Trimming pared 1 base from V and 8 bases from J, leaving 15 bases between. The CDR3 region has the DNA TGTGCCAGCAGTTACTTTAGGGGGACAAGGGATGAGCAGTTCTTC. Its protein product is CASSYFRGTRDEQFF.

CDR3 protein: CASSPRAGGYSNQPQHF. CDR3 nucleotides: TGTGCCAGCAGCCCACGGGCGGGGGGTTATAGCAATCAGCCCCAGCATTTT. The chain is built from TRBV7-8 and TRBJ1-5; weak D call: TRBD1 (5 bases). This CDR3 contains 17 residues. Deletions cut 5 bases from V and 0 bases from J, with 17 bases between. Germline V gene sequence: CDR1 SGHVS, CDR2 FQNEAQ.

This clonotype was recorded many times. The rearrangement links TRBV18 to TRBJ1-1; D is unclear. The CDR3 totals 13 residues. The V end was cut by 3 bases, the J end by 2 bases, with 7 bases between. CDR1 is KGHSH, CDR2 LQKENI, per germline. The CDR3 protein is CASSPYSNTEAFF. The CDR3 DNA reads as TGTGCCAGCTCACCTTACAGTAACACTGAAGCTTTCTTT. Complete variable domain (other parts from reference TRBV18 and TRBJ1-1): NAGVMQNPRHLVRRRGQEARLRCSPMKGHSHVYWYRQLPEEGLKFMVYLQKENIIDESGMPKERFSAEFPKEGPSILRIQQVVRGDSAAYFCASSPYSNTEAFFGQGTRLTVV.

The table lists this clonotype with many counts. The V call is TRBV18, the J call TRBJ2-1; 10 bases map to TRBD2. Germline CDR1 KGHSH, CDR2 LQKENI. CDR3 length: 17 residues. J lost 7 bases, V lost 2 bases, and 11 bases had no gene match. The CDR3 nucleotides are TGTGCCAGCTCACCAATAGCGGGAGGACCAAAAGGAAATGAGCAGTTCTTC. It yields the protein CASSPIAGGPKGNEQFF.

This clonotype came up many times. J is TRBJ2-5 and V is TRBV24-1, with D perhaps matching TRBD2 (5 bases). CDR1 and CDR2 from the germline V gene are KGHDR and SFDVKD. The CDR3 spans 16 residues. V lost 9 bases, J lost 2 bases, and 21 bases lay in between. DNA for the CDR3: TGTGCCACCGCCCCCGGCCTACGATCGGGACAAGAGACCCAGTACTTC. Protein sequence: CATAPGLRSGQETQYF.

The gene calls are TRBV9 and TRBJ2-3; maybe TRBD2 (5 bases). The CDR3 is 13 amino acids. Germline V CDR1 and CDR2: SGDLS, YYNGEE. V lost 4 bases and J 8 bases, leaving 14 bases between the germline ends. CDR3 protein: CASSPTQLGTQYF. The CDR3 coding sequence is TGTGCCAGCAGCCCAACTCAACTAGGTACGCAGTATTTT.

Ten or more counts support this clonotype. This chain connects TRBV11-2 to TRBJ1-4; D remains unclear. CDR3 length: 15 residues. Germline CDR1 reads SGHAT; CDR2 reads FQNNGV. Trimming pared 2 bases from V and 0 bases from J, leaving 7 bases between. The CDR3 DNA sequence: TGTGCCAGCAGCTTATGGGCCGCAACTAATGAAAAACTGTTTTTT. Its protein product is CASSLWAATNEKLFF.

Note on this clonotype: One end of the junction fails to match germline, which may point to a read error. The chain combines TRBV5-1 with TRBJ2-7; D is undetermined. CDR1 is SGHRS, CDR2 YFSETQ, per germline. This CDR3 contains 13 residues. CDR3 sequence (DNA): TGTGCCAGCCGAGAAATAGCCAACTACGAGCAGTACTTC. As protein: CASREIANYEQYF.

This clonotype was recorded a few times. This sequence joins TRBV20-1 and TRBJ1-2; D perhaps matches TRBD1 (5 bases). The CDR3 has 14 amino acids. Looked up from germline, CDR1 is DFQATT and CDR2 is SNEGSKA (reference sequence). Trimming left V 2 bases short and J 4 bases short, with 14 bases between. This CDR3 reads CSARRGGRLYGYTF. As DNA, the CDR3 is TGCAGTGCTAGACGTGGGGGACGCCTCTATGGCTACACCTTC.

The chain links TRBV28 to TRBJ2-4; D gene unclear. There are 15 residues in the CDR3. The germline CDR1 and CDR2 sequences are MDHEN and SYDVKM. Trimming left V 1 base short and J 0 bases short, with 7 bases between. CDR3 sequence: CASSLSAVAKNIQYF. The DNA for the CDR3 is TGTGCCAGCAGTTTATCGGCAGTAGCCAAAAACATTCAGTACTTC.